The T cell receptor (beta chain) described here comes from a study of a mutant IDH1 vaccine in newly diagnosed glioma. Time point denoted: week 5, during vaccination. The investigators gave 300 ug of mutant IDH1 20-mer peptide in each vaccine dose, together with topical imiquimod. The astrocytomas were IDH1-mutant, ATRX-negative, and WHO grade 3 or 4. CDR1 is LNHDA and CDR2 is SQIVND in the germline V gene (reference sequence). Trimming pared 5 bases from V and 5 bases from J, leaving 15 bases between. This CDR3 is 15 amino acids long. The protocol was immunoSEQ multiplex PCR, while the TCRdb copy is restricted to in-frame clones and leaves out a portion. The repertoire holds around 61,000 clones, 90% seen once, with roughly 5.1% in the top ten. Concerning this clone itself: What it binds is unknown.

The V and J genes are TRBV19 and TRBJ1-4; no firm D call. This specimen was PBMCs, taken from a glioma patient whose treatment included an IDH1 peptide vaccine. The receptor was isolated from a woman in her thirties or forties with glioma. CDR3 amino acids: CASSLNGRRNEKLFF. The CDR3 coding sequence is TGTGCCAGTAGTCTTAACGGCAGGCGAAATGAAAAACTGTTTTTT.